This T cell receptor beta chain was captured by sequencing in a study of cytomegalovirus exposure and HLA in healthy donors. Researchers ran the PCR with 60 Vbeta and 13 Jbeta primers. Clones were read by immunoSEQ multiplex PCR, and TCRdb kept only the in-frame ones, dropping some. Of 140,000 or so clones detected, roughly three quarters appear once; the ten largest clones hold about 1.8%. CDR1 and CDR2 from the germline V gene are SQVTM and ANQGSEA. This CDR3 has 13 residues. Trimming pared 6 bases from V and 3 bases from J, leaving 14 bases between. This chain links TRBV29-1 with TRBJ1-2; D call uncertain. Specimen: PBMCs. The TCR was taken from a woman aged 40 to 50 in good health and CMV-seronegative. DNA for the CDR3: TGCAGCGTCGTGGACTGGGCGGACTATGGCTACACCTTC. This translates into CSVVDWADYGYTF.